The rows below give T cell receptor beta chains drawn from one sample of a study of blood T cell repertoires in COVID-19. Sequenced by immunoSEQ multiplex PCR; TCRdb stores in-frame clones only, minus some. The sample lists about 530,000 clones, 70% to 90% occurring once. Sequencing was carried out using peripheral blood. The receptors originated from a woman aged 45-65 years with COVID-19, enrolled during active disease. Both conserved end residues are part of each CDR3. The D gene is left open where the match is weak. Clone size appears in some rows only: once, few, many, or a class for an expanded clone.

D | size | J | V | DNA | CDR3
TRBD1 | NA | TRBJ2-7 | TRBV4-1 | TGCGCCAGCAGCCAGGGACAGGGGGACGTTGGGATGAACGAGCAGTACTTC | CASSQGQGDVGMNEQYF
NA | NA | TRBJ2-3 | TRBV7-3 | TGTGCCAGCAGTTCGGGCAGGGCCTCTAGCACAGATACGCAGTATTTT | CASSSGRASSTDTQYF
TRBD1 | NA | TRBJ2-5 | TRBV7-8 | TGTGCCAGCAGCTTAGCTAGGGACAGGGACCAAGAGACCCAGTACTTC | CASSLARDRDQETQYF
TRBD2 | once | TRBJ2-3 | TRBV30 | TGTGCCTGGAGCCTTACTAGCGTCCTCAGAGATACGCAGTATTTT | CAWSLTSVLRDTQYF
TRBD1 | NA | TRBJ2-4 | TRBV5-4 | TGTGCCAGCAGCTTAGACAGGGTGGCGAACATTCAGTACTTC | CASSLDRVANIQYF
NA | NA | TRBJ2-7 | TRBV25-1 | TGTGCCAGCAGTGAGACTAGGGGGGGTTTTAGCTCCTACGAGCAGTACTTC | CASSETRGGFSSYEQYF
TRBD1 | NA | TRBJ1-3 | TRBV7-9 | TGTGCCAGCAGCACCCTGCTTCAGGGGGCATCTGGAAACACCATATATTTT | CASSTLLQGASGNTIYF
TRBD1 | NA | TRBJ1-2 | TRBV3-1/TRBV3-2 | TGTGCCAGCAGCCCTAGGACAGGGAGAAACTATGGCTACACCTTC | CASSPRTGRNYGYTF
NA | few | TRBJ1-4 | TRBV30 | TGTGCCTGGAGCTTTCCCGGTGAAAAACTGTTTTTT | CAWSFPGEKLFF
NA | NA | TRBJ1-1 | TRBV11-1 | TGTGCCAGCAGGAACCTCCGGGGGGGCCCGAACACTGAAGCTTTCTTT | CASRNLRGGPNTEAFF
NA | NA | TRBJ1-1 | TRBV12-3/TRBV12-4 | TGTGCCAGCAGCCCGGGCACTGAAGCTTTCTTT | CASSPGTEAFF
NA | NA | TRBJ2-3 | TRBV6-2/TRBV6-3 | TGTGCCAGCAGTTACATGGAGTTGAGCACAGATACGCAGTATTTT | CASSYMELSTDTQYF
NA | NA | TRBJ1-1 | TRBV5-6 | TGTGCCAGCAGCTTTCCGGGGACTGAAGCTTTCTTT | CASSFPGTEAFF
TRBD1 | NA | TRBJ1-2 | TRBV2 | TGTGCCAGCAGTGAGAACAGGGGGTCCATGGGGGGCTACACCTTC | CASSENRGSMGGYTF
NA | NA | TRBJ1-6 | TRBV2 | TGTGCCAGCATGACGGACAGTCGAACCGTCTCCTATAATTCACCCCTCCACTTT | CASMTDSRTVSYNSPLHF
TRBD1 | few | TRBJ2-1 | TRBV25-1 | TGTGCCAGCTGTGACAGGGGACGGAATGAGCAGTTCTTC | CASCDRGRNEQFF
NA | once | TRBJ1-2 | TRBV3-1/TRBV3-2 | TGTGCCAGCAGCCAAGGGCCAGGGCCCTATGGCTACACCTTC | CASSQGPGPYGYTF
TRBD2 | NA | TRBJ2-1 | TRBV19 | TGTGCCAGTAGTATGCTAGCGGTTGACTACAATGAGCAGTTCTTC | CASSMLAVDYNEQFF
TRBD1 | NA | TRBJ1-6 | TRBV6-2/TRBV6-3 | TGTGCCAGCAGTATTGACAGGGGTTCACCCCTCCACTTT | CASSIDRGSPLHF
TRBD1 | NA | TRBJ1-1 | TRBV6-5 | TGTGCCAGCAGCTACAGGGGGGGGAACACTGAAGCTTTCTTT | CASSYRGGNTEAFF
TRBD1 | NA | TRBJ1-4 | TRBV18 | TGTGCCAGCTCACCGGACAGGGGAGGCTTAGGGGAAAAACTGTTTTTT | CASSPDRGGLGEKLFF
NA | NA | TRBJ2-7 | TRBV7-8 | TGTGCCAGCAGCTTAGTGGGCGACGAGCAGTACTTC | CASSLVGDEQYF
NA | NA | TRBJ2-7 | TRBV6-5 | TGTGCCAGCAGTACAGGGCCGTCCTACGAGCAGTACTTC | CASSTGPSYEQYF
NA | NA | TRBJ2-1 | TRBV28 | TGTGCCAGCAGCCCAACGGCAGGCGATGAGCAGTTCTTC | CASSPTAGDEQFF
TRBD1 | NA | TRBJ2-1 | TRBV12-5 | TGTGCTAGTGGTTTACAGGGGGCCCTCAATGAGCAGTTCTTC | CASGLQGALNEQFF
TRBD1 | NA | TRBJ2-2 | TRBV6-6 | TGTGCCAGCATCGACCGGGGGACAGGGGGCACCGGGGAGCTGTTTTTT | CASIDRGTGGTGELFF
NA | few | TRBJ2-1 | TRBV24-1 | TGTGCCACCAGTGATCCGGGGGGCTTTCACAATGAGCAGTTCTTC | CATSDPGGFHNEQFF
TRBD1 | NA | TRBJ1-1 | TRBV10-3 | TGTGCCATCACTTTAGGACAGGGGAACACTGAAGCTTTCTTT | CAITLGQGNTEAFF
TRBD1 | NA | TRBJ2-5 | TRBV10-2 | TGCGCCAGCAGTGGACAGGGGGCGATTGGAGAGACCCAGTACTTC | CASSGQGAIGETQYF
TRBD2 | NA | TRBJ2-5 | TRBV28 | TGTGCCAGCAGCTCGACAGCGGGGGAGACCCAGTACTTC | CASSSTAGETQYF
NA | NA | TRBJ1-6 | TRBV23-1 | TGCGCCAGCAGTCAGGTATCGGGGTCACCCCTCCACTTT | CASSQVSGSPLHF
TRBD1 | NA | TRBJ1-3 | TRBV19 | TGTGCCAGCGCCTTGGGCAGAGGGGGCCATGGTGGAAACACCATATATTTT | CASALGRGGHGGNTIYF
NA | NA | TRBJ2-7 | TRBV5-6 | TGTGCCAGCAGCGGGACTTTGAGCAGGGACGAGCAGTACTTC | CASSGTLSRDEQYF
NA | NA | TRBJ1-1 | TRBV2 | TGTGCCAGCAGTTTGGACAGACCCTACACTGAAGCTTTCTTT | CASSLDRPYTEAFF
NA | NA | TRBJ1-1 | TRBV4-1 | TGCGCCAGCAGCCCGAGTGAAGGGGTTTACACTGAAGCTTTCTTT | CASSPSEGVYTEAFF
NA | few | TRBJ2-3 | TRBV3-1/TRBV3-2 | TGTGCCAGCAGCCCCAGTTTGGGCACAGATACGCAGTATTTT | CASSPSLGTDTQYF
TRBD2 | NA | TRBJ2-5 | TRBV6-2/TRBV6-3 | TGTGCCAGCAGTTACGGCCGGACTAGCGGGGGGGCCGGTGGAACCCAGTACTTC | CASSYGRTSGGAGGTQYF